The T cell receptor beta chain described here comes from a study of T cell changes during pregnancy in multiple sclerosis (dated by TCRdb to 2018 to 2020). With regard to the full study: The study examined how the T cell repertoire changed over the course of pregnancy in women with multiple sclerosis.

For this clone: Its cognate antigen has yet to be identified. Base qualities are not at hand, and no much larger clone is one base apart.

Libraries were made using the immunoSEQ multiplex PCR assay. TCRdb limited this immuneACCESS table to in-frame rearrangements with V and J called. A share of clones is missing; checked studies link under half to unresolved V genes, and the rest is unexplained. The sample table lists 35,000 to 50,000 clones, about 91% of them with a count of one. The ten largest clones take up approximately 2% of the sample. The CDR3 holds 14 amino acids from the cysteine to the phenylalanine. Left in the record is the CDR3 DNA by itself, 42 bases read in frame from the first base. Per the germline V gene, SGDLS is the CDR1 and YYNGEE is the CDR2. V and J are truncated by 0 bases and 5 bases respectively, leaving an intervening sequence of 12 bases.

Recombination connected TRBV9 to TRBJ2-7, with the D gene not confidently named. The sample here was CD4+ T cells from peripheral blood mononuclear cells, taken after pregnancy. The receptor's source is a female donor in good health, enrolled as a control in a pregnancy study. CDR3 sequence: CASSVVPGLHEQYF. The DNA sequence reads TGTGCCAGCAGCGTAGTTCCAGGTCTGCACGAGCAGTACTTC.